This TCR beta chain was sequenced for a study of blood T cell repertoires in COVID-19. The overall study: Donors in the United States, Italy and Spain gave samples during acute or convalescent COVID-19. The cDNA or gDNA used as material had been derived from T cells, B-cell-depleted T cells, or PBMCs.

The authors' processing: Amplification with reference gene primers provided the estimates of nucleated cell counts. Assay: immunoSEQ multiplex PCR; the TCRdb copy retains only in-frame clones and omits some. V and J calls and clone size come straight from that table; D and trimming were deduced from the DNA. The profile shows roughly 97,000 clones, roughly 79% of them singletons. With V trimmed by 5 bases and J by 3 bases, 10 bases remained unmatched. The CDR3 has 15 residues. Germline V gene lookup returns CDR1 SGHRS and CDR2 YFSETQ. The chain employs TRBV5-1 and TRBJ2-7, with TRBD1 identical over 8 bases. The sequenced sample was peripheral blood. The sequence came from a man aged 70 or older with acute or convalescent COVID-19. CDR3 sequence (DNA): TGCGCCAGCAGTTTAACAGGGGGATACGTCTACGAGCAGTACTTC. It encodes CASSLTGGYVYEQYF.